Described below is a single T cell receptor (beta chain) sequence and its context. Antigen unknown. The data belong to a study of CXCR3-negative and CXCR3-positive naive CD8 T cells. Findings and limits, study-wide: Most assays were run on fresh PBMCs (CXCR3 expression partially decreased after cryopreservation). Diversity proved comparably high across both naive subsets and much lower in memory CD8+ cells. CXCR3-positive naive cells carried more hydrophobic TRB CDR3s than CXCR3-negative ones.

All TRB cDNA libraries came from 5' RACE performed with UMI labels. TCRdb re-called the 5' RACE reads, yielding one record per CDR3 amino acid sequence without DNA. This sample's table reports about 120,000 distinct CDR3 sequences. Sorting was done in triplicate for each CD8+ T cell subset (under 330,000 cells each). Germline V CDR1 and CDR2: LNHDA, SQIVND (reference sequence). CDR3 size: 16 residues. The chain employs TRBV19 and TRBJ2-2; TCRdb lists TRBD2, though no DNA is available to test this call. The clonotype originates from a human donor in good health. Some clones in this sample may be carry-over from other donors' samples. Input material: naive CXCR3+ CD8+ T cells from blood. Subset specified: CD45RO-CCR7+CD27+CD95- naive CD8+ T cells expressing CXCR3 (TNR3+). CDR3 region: CASSIGLAGATGELFF.